This TCR beta chain emerged from a study of T cell responses to AZD1222 COVID-19 vaccine (dated by TCRdb to the early 2020s). Regarding the study in general: TCR sequencing covered roughly 230 trial participants: about 210 given two doses of AZD1222 and about 26 given two doses of MenACWY control vaccine. Trial participants were enrolled into age subgroups of 18-55, 56-69 and 70-plus years, which contained approximately 150, 28 and 58 TCR-sequenced participants, respectively. The paper's findings and limits, for the study overall: After two AZD1222 doses, both the breadth and the depth of spike-specific TCRs were significantly higher than at day 0 and than in MenACWY recipients. The vaccine-associated CD4 TCRs covered the entire spike protein, and the dominant responses fell in regions 160-218 and 743-854. No day 14 peak-response samples were available, so repertoires were characterized only after the peak T cell response. Participants were mostly white British and included more females than males, and it was suggested by the authors that clonal diversity may have been underestimated. In the small 56-69-year group, the increase in depth fell short of significance, most likely because of low power. Only five or six AZD1222 recipients were SARS-CoV-2 seropositive at baseline, limiting conclusions about previously exposed vaccinees. Reportedly, almost half of the unique spike-specific TCRs recognized epitopes lying outside the regions that are mutated in the B.1.351 and B.1.1.7 variants.

The CDR3 regions of human TCRbeta chains were analyzed by immunosequencing. Concerning the study's data processing: Repertoire TCRs were checked for matches against a reference library of SARS-CoV-2-specific TCRs that had been generated using the MIRA antigen-specificity platform. Breadth was defined as the fraction of unique TCRs that were SARS-CoV-2-associated. Depth was defined as the fraction of total T cells that were SARS-CoV-2-associated. Using the MIRA data, every spike-specific TCR was mapped to the spike region that the TCR reacted to and assigned to either a CD4 or a CD8 class. Log10-transformed breadth and depth values were compared by one-way ANOVA with Sidak's multiple comparisons tests. The table comes from immuneACCESS by way of TCRdb, which keeps in-frame sequences with V and J called. Part of the clones is missing from these tables; in studies checked, under half for an unresolved V gene and the rest for unknown reasons. That table gives V, J and clone size, and the DNA gave D and trimming. Within this sample are about 150,000 clones, with around 88% of them counted one time only. 0.85% to 1.2% of the sample rests with the top ten.

A note on this clone: The antigen this receptor binds is unknown. Base qualities were left out, and no much larger clone turns up one base away.

CDR1 and CDR2 are drawn from the germline V gene: LGHNT, FRNRAP. V was cut back by 2 bases and J by 2 bases, leaving a gap of 12 bases between them. From its cysteine to its phenylalanine, the CDR3 spans 15 amino acids. Only the CDR3 region is kept as DNA, spanning 45 bases read in frame from base 1. Explained via the paper, the time point label denotes: about 28 days (+/-7) after the second vaccine dose. Because spike-specific TCR depth and breadth did not differ between the two schedules, AZD1222 recipients who got a second dose at roughly 4 weeks were pooled with those who got a second dose at roughly 12 weeks. Vaccinee samples came from UK trials COV001 and COV002, including a single-blind randomized controlled phase 2/3 trial of AZD1222 (ChAdOx1 nCoV-19) in healthy adults. For TCRbeta chain sequencing, PBMC samples were collected from trial participants at day 0 and at day 28 after the second dose.

The V and J segments used are TRBV12-5 and TRBJ2-5; no D segment can be confidently identified. The receptor comes from an adult who received the AZD1222 COVID-19 vaccine. The sequenced sample was peripheral blood, obtained 28 days after the second AZD1222 dose. The nucleotides are TGTGCTAGTGGTTTGCGTCAGGAATTACAAGAGACCCAGTACTTC. It translates as CASGLRQELQETQYF. The CDR3 plus the reference TRBV12-5 and TRBJ2-5 genes for the other parts give the full variable domain: DARVTQTPRHKVTEMGQEVTMRCQPILGHNTVFWYRQTMMQGLELLAYFRNRAPLDDSGMPKDRFSAEMPDATLATLKIQPSEPRDSAVYFCASGLRQELQETQYFGPGTRLLVL.